The following is a T cell receptor (beta chain) sequence with its context. Unique molecular identifiers were incorporated into the prepared TCRbeta library. TCRdb ran MiXCR on the PCR reads and lists one entry per CDR3 protein. The data contain around 400,000 distinct CDR3 sequences, approximately 11% of them singletons. The data originate from a study of T-cell reconstitution after alpha-beta-depleted transplantation in children. This CDR3 is 14 amino acids long. The V segment lost 5 bases and the J segment 3 bases; nucleotides outside the gene matches: 7. Germline V lookup: CDR1 SGHDT, CDR2 YYEEEE. Sample: PBMCs from the stem cell graft donor, taken from the stem cell graft. The chain links TRBV5-6 to TRBJ2-7; 8 bases fit TRBD2. The clonotype was recovered from a human donor who donated a stem cell graft to a child with acute myeloid leukemia. CDR3 sequence reads: CASSTGRANYEQYF. CDR3 DNA: TGTGCCAGCAGTACCGGGAGGGCCAACTACGAGCAGTACTTC.